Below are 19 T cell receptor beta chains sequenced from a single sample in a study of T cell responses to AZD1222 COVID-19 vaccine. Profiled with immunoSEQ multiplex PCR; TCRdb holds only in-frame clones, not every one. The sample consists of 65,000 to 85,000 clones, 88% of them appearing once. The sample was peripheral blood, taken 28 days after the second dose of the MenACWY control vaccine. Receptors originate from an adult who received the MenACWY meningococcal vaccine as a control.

CDR3 protein: CASSSRPGTEAFF. The CDR3 region has the DNA TGTGCCAGCAGTTCCCGTCCCGGAACTGAAGCTTTCTTT. V usage is TRBV6-2 or TRBV6-3 and J usage is TRBJ1-1; D ambiguous. The CDR3 is made up of 13 amino acids. Germline lookup yields CDR1 MNHEY and CDR2 SVGEGT. V dropped 4 bases and J dropped 5 bases, with 11 bases sitting between them.

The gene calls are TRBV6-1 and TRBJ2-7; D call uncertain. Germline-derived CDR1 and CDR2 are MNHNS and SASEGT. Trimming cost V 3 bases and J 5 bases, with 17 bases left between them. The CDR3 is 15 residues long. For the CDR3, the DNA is TGTGCCAGCAGTGACGGCGTAGCCGGTTTAGACGAGCAGTACTTC. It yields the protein CASSDGVAGLDEQYF.

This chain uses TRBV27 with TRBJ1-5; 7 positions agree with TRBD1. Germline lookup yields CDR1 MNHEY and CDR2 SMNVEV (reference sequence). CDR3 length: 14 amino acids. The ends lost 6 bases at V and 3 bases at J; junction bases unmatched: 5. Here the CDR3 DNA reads TGTGCCAGCAGACAGACAGGGCTCAATCAGCCCCAGCATTTT. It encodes CASRQTGLNQPQHF.

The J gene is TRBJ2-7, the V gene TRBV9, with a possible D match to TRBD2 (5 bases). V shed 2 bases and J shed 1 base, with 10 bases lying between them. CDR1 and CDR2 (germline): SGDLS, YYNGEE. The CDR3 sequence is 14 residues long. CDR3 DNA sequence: TGTGCCAGCAGCGTCACGGACTGGTCCTACGAGCAGTACTTC. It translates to CASSVTDWSYEQYF.

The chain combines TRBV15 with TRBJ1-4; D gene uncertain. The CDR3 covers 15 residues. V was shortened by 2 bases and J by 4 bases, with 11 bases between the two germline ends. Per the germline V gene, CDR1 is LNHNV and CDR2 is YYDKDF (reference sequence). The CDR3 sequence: CATSRSTASNEKLFF. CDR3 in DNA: TGTGCCACCAGCAGATCGACGGCTAGTAATGAAAAACTGTTTTTT.

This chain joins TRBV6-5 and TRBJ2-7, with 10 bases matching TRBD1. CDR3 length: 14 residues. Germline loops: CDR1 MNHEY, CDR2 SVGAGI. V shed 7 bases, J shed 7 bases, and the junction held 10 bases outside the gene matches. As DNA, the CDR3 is TGTGCCAGCACCAGGACGGGACAGGGGAAAGAGCAGTACTTC. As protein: CASTRTGQGKEQYF.

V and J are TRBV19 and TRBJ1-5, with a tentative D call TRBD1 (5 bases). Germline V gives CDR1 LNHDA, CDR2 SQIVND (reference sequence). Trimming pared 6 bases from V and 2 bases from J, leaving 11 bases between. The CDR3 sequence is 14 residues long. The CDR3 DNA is TGTGCCAGTAGCCTAACGGGGGGCAATCAGCCCCAGCATTTT. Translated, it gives CASSLTGGNQPQHF.

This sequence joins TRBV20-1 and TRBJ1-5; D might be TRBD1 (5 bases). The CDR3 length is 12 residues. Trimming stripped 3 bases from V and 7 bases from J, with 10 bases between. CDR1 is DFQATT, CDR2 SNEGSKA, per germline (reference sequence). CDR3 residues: CSASPGAQPQHF. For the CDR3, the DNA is TGCAGTGCTAGTCCCGGGGCCCAGCCCCAGCATTTT.

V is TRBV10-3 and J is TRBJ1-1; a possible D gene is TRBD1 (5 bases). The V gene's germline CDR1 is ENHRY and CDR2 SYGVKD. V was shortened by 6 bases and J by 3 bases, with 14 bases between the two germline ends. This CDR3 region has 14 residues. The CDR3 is CAIRQGEADTEAFF. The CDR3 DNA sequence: TGTGCCATCAGGCAGGGAGAGGCGGACACTGAAGCTTTCTTT.

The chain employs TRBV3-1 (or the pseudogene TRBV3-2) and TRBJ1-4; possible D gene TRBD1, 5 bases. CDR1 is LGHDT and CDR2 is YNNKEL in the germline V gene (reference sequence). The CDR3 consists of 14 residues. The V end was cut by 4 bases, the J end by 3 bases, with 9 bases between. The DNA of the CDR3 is TGTGCCAGCAGCCCCCGGGGACCTAATGAAAAACTGTTTTTT. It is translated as CASSPRGPNEKLFF.

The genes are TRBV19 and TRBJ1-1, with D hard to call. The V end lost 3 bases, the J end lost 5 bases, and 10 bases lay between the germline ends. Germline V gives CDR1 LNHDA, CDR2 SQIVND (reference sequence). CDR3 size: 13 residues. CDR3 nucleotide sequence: TGTGCCAGTAGTATTCTAGTAGAAACTGAAGCTTTCTTT. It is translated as CASSILVETEAFF.

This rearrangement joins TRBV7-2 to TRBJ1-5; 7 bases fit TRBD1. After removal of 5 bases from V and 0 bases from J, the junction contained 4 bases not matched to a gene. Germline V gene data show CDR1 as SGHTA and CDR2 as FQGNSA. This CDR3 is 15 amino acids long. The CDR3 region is CASSQNRGSNQPQHF. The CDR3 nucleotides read TGTGCCAGCAGCCAAAACAGGGGTAGCAATCAGCCCCAGCATTTT. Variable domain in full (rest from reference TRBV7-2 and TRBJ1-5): GAGVSQSPSNKVTEKGKDVELRCDPISGHTALYWYRQSLGQGLEFLIYFQGNSAPDKSGLPSDRFSAERTGGSVSTLTIQRTQQEDSAVYLCASSQNRGSNQPQHFGDGTRLSIL.

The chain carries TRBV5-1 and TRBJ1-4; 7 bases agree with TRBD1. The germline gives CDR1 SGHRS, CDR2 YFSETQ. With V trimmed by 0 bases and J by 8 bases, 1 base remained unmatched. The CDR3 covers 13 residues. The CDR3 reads CASSLARGEKLFF. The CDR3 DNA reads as TGCGCCAGCAGCTTGGCCAGGGGGGAAAAACTGTTTTTT.

CDR3 sequence reads: CASTGTGSSYEQYF. The CDR3 DNA sequence: TGTGCCAGCACCGGGACAGGGAGCTCCTACGAGCAGTACTTC. V and J are TRBV27 and TRBJ2-7; 9 bases match TRBD1. After removal of 7 bases from V and 0 bases from J, the junction contained 4 bases not matched to a gene. The length of the CDR3 is 14 residues. Germline CDR1 and CDR2: MNHEY and SMNVEV (reference sequence).

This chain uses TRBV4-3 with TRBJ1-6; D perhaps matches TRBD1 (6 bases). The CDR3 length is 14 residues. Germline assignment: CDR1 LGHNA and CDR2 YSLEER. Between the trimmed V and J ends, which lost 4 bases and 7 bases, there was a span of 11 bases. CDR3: CASSLDSANSPLHF. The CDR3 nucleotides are TGCGCCAGCAGCCTGGACAGCGCGAATTCACCCCTCCACTTT.

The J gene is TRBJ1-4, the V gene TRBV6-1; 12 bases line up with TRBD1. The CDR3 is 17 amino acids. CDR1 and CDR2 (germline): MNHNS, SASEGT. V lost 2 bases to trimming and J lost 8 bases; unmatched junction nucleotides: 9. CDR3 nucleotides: TGTGCCAGCAGTGAATCCGGGACAGGGGGCGTTTGGGAAAAACTGTTTTTT. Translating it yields CASSESGTGGVWEKLFF.

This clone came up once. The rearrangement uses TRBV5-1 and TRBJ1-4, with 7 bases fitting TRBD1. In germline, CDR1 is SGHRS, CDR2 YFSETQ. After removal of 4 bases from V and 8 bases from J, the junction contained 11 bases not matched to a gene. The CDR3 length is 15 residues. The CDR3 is CASSARQGQGEKLFF. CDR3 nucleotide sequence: TGCGCCAGCAGCGCGAGACAGGGTCAGGGCGAAAAACTGTTTTTT.

CDR3 sequence reads: CASSLKDINGGYTF. The CDR3 DNA is TGTGCCAGCAGCTTGAAGGACATTAACGGTGGCTACACCTTC. The chain is built from TRBV5-6 and TRBJ1-2; tentatively, D is TRBD1 (5 bases). Germline CDR1 and CDR2: SGHDT and YYEEEE. Deletions cut 1 base from V and 7 bases from J, with 14 bases between. CDR3 length equals 14 residues. The variable domain in full, with the rest retrieved from reference TRBV5-6 and TRBJ1-2, is DAGVTQSPTHLIKTRGQQVTLRCSPKSGHDTVSWYQQALGQGPQFIFQYYEEEERQRGNFPDRFSGHQFPNYSSELNVNALLLGDSALYLCASSLKDINGGYTFGSGTRLTVV.

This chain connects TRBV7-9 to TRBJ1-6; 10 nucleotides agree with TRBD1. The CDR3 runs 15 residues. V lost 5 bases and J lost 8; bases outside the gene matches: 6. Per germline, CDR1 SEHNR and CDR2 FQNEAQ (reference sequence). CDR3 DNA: TGTGCCAGCAGCCTTCACGGGACAGGGGATTCACCCCTCCACTTT. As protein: CASSLHGTGDSPLHF.